This is a list of T cell receptor beta chains from one sample in a study of neurological immune-mediated disorders. Each CDR3 protein gets one entry after TCRdb re-called the 5' RACE reads with MiXCR. This table has about 45,000 distinct CDR3 sequences, less than 15% appearing once. What was sequenced was PBMCs. The receptors here all came from a man aged 25-40 years in good health. CDR3s include the opening cysteine and the closing phenylalanine or tryptophan. A D gene is named only where the DNA matches it firmly. Only part of the rows carry a size: once, few, many, or a class if the clone is expanded.

D gene: NA; clone size: many; J gene: TRBJ1-2; V gene: TRBV27; CDR3 protein: CASSIKTGAGYTF; CDR3 DNA: TGTGCCAGCAGTATTAAGACAGGAGCGGGCTACACCTTC
D gene: NA; clone size: many; J gene: TRBJ1-5; V gene: TRBV20-1; CDR3 protein: CSAYDSGYSNQPQHF; CDR3 DNA: TGCAGTGCTTACGACAGCGGATATAGCAATCAGCCCCAGCATTTT
D gene: NA; clone size: many; J gene: TRBJ2-2; V gene: TRBV10-3; CDR3 protein: CAISETGGTGELFF; CDR3 DNA: TGTGCCATCAGTGAGACCGGAGGAACCGGGGAGCTGTTTTTT
D gene: TRBD1; clone size: many; J gene: TRBJ2-7; V gene: TRBV12-3/TRBV12-4; CDR3 protein: CASSPLQGGTYEQYF; CDR3 DNA: TGTGCCAGCAGTCCGTTACAGGGGGGCACCTACGAGCAGTACTTC
D gene: NA; clone size: many; J gene: TRBJ2-3; V gene: TRBV4-1; CDR3 protein: CASSQRARGEDTQYF; CDR3 DNA: TGCGCCAGCAGCCAGAGGGCCAGGGGGGAAGATACGCAGTATTTT
D gene: NA; clone size: many; J gene: TRBJ2-4; V gene: TRBV24-1; CDR3 protein: CATSEGGSRAKNIQYF; CDR3 DNA: TGTGCCACCAGTGAGGGGGGCAGCAGGGCCAAAAACATTCAGTACTTC
D gene: TRBD1; clone size: many; J gene: TRBJ2-1; V gene: TRBV3-1; CDR3 protein: CASSPWDRRRDNEQFF; CDR3 DNA: TGTGCCAGCAGCCCCTGGGACAGGCGTAGAGACAATGAGCAGTTCTTC
D gene: NA; clone size: many; J gene: TRBJ2-1; V gene: TRBV20-1; CDR3 protein: CSARGDAFSEQFF; CDR3 DNA: TGCAGTGCTAGGGGGGACGCCTTTAGTGAGCAGTTCTTC
D gene: NA; clone size: many; J gene: TRBJ1-4; V gene: TRBV5-1; CDR3 protein: CASSSGTLGLGNEKLFF; CDR3 DNA: TGCGCCAGCAGTTCCGGGACATTGGGATTGGGAAATGAAAAACTGTTTTTT
D gene: NA; clone size: many; J gene: TRBJ2-5; V gene: TRBV27; CDR3 protein: CASSLQGTETQYF; CDR3 DNA: TGTGCCAGCAGTTTACAGGGGACCGAGACCCAGTACTTC
D gene: NA; clone size: many; J gene: TRBJ2-7; V gene: TRBV7-8; CDR3 protein: CASSLGARAMSEQYF; CDR3 DNA: TGTGCCAGCAGCTTAGGGGCAAGGGCCATGAGTGAGCAGTACTTC
D gene: NA; clone size: many; J gene: TRBJ2-7; V gene: TRBV5-6; CDR3 protein: CASSLGFPSYEQYF; CDR3 DNA: TGTGCCAGCAGCTTGGGGTTCCCCTCCTACGAGCAGTACTTC
D gene: NA; clone size: NA; J gene: TRBJ2-5; V gene: TRBV10-3; CDR3 protein: CASQSRSSRTYQETQYF; CDR3 DNA: TGTGCCTCGCAGTCTCGGTCGTCTCGGACTTACCAAGAGACCCAGTACTTC